These 30 T cell receptor beta chains came from one sample sequenced in a study of blood T cell repertoires in COVID-19. TCRdb's table, derived via immunoSEQ multiplex PCR, lists solely in-frame clones and lacks some. Of 100,000 to 120,000 clones in the sample, around 74% were seen once. The source material was peripheral blood. The source of these receptors is an older woman with acute or convalescent COVID-19.

V usage is TRBV6-5 and J usage is TRBJ2-1; weak D call: TRBD2 (5 bases). Trimming left V 5 bases short and J 5 bases short, with 13 bases between. Germline V lookup: CDR1 MNHEY, CDR2 SVGAGI. The CDR3 is 14 residues long. The CDR3 DNA reads as TGTGCCAGCAGTCCTCGGACTGGAAACAATGAGCAGTTCTTC. This translates into CASSPRTGNNEQFF.

The chain combines TRBV7-6 with TRBJ1-5; D remains ambiguous. CDR3 length: 13 amino acids. Between the trimmed V and J ends, which lost 5 bases and 4 bases, there was a span of 9 bases. The V gene's germline CDR1 is SGHVS and CDR2 FNYEAQ. Here the CDR3 DNA reads TGTGCCAGCAGCCCCGATAGAAATCAGCCCCAGCATTTT. Residues: CASSPDRNQPQHF.

This CDR3 reads CATSDHNSYEQYF. CDR3 bases: TGTGCCACCAGTGACCATAACAGCTACGAGCAGTACTTC. The chain uses TRBV24-1 and TRBJ2-7; no clear D. The V gene lost 4 bases and the J gene lost 3 bases, with 9 bases spanning the gap. The CDR3 extends over 13 amino acids. Germline CDR1 and CDR2: KGHDR and SFDVKD.

The chain recombines TRBV29-1 with TRBJ1-1, with 8 bases matching TRBD1. The J segment lost 1 base and the V segment lost 2 bases, leaving 0 bases of the junction unmatched. The CDR3 is 13 amino acids. Germline V gene lookup returns CDR1 SQVTM and CDR2 ANQGSEA. CDR3 DNA: TGCAGCGTTGAACAGGGGGCGAACACTGAAGCTTTCTTT. This codes for CSVEQGANTEAFF.

This clone was seen just once. The chain uses TRBV27 and TRBJ1-1; D may be TRBD1 (6 bases). Between the trimmed V and J ends, which lost 6 bases and 5 bases, there was a span of 13 bases. The germline V gene encodes CDR1 MNHEY and CDR2 SMNVEV (reference sequence). The CDR3 sequence is 13 residues long. This chain's CDR3 is CASRTRGETEAFF. For the CDR3, the DNA is TGTGCCAGCAGAACCAGGGGTGAGACTGAAGCTTTCTTT.

Only one count was recorded for this clone. The gene calls are TRBV27 and TRBJ2-3, with 7 bases that match TRBD1. This CDR3 has 16 amino acids. J lost 2 bases, V lost 7 bases, and 12 bases had no gene match. The germline V gene encodes CDR1 MNHEY and CDR2 SMNVEV (reference sequence). The CDR3 loop reads CASKPDTGAYTDTQYF. Here the CDR3 DNA reads TGTGCCAGCAAGCCGGACACAGGGGCCTACACAGATACGCAGTATTTT.

J is TRBJ1-2 and V is TRBV5-6; D remains ambiguous. With 4 bases removed from V and 3 bases from J, the gap between germline ends came to 13 bases. Germline V gene lookup returns CDR1 SGHDT and CDR2 YYEEEE. The CDR3 contains 14 residues. The CDR3 loop reads CASSLELRDYGYTF. In nucleotides, the CDR3 is TGTGCCAGCAGCCTCGAACTACGGGACTATGGCTACACCTTC.

J is TRBJ1-6 and V is TRBV15, with no clear D. The V end lost 1 base, the J end lost 8 bases, and 9 bases lay between the germline ends. Germline CDR1 reads LNHNV; CDR2 reads YYDKDF (reference sequence). The CDR3 runs 14 residues. The CDR3 loop reads CATSRVARDSPLHF. Written as DNA, the CDR3 is TGTGCCACCAGCAGAGTCGCGAGGGATTCACCCCTCCACTTT.

This clone was counted between two and nine times. The chain links TRBV30 to TRBJ1-5, with D tentatively TRBD1 (5 bases). CDR3 length: 13 amino acids. Germline V gene data show CDR1 as GTSNPN and CDR2 as SVGIG (reference sequence). V was trimmed by 3 bases and J by 4 bases, leaving 10 bases between them. The CDR3 loop reads CAWSREENQPQHF. The CDR3 nucleotides are TGTGCCTGGAGCAGGGAAGAAAATCAGCCCCAGCATTTT.

This clone has more than one count but fewer than ten. Here the CDR3 reads CASSLAFSGVEPQHF. Here the CDR3 DNA reads TGTGCCAGCAGCTTAGCATTTAGCGGCGTCGAGCCCCAGCATTTT. This chain joins TRBV7-2 and TRBJ1-5; D ambiguous. Trimming cost V 0 bases and J 8 bases, with 14 bases left between them. CDR1 is SGHTA, CDR2 FQGNSA, per germline. This CDR3 has 15 amino acids. Using reference TRBV7-2 and TRBJ1-5 for the parts outside the CDR3, the full variable domain is GAGVSQSPSNKVTEKGKDVELRCDPISGHTALYWYRQSLGQGLEFLIYFQGNSAPDKSGLPSDRFSAERTGGSVSTLTIQRTQQEDSAVYLCASSLAFSGVEPQHFGDGTRLSIL.

The genes are TRBV5-4 and TRBJ2-1, with D perhaps matching TRBD1 (5 bases). The V and J ends lost 0 bases and 0 bases respectively, with 7 bases between them. CDR3 length: 15 amino acids. Germline-derived CDR1 and CDR2 are SGHNT and YYREEE (reference sequence). The CDR3 bases are TGTGCCAGCAGCTTGGGGGGCGGCTCCTACAATGAGCAGTTCTTC. Translated, it gives CASSLGGGSYNEQFF.

The CDR3 sequence is CASSSGYSYGYTF. The CDR3 coding sequence is TGTGCCAGCAGCTCTGGATACAGCTATGGCTACACCTTC. V is TRBV12-1 and J is TRBJ1-2; the table's D call, TRBD1, has no DNA check behind it. TRBV12-1 is a known pseudogene. The CDR3 is 13 residues long.

V and J are TRBV2 and TRBJ1-1; D remains ambiguous. The V gene's germline CDR1 is SNHLY and CDR2 FYNNEI. The length of the CDR3 is 15 residues. Trimming took 2 bases from V and 1 from J, leaving 11 bases between them. The CDR3 DNA sequence: TGTGCCAGCAGTGAACGGTTAGGCGGGAACACTGAAGCTTTCTTT. Amino acids: CASSERLGGNTEAFF.

The chain carries TRBV7-2 and TRBJ2-7, with TRBD2 matching 11 bases. The germline V gene has CDR1 SGHTA and CDR2 FQGNSA. V was pared by 4 bases and J by 0 bases, with 5 bases of the junction left unmatched. The CDR3 has 16 residues. The CDR3 is CASSYTSGGSSYEQYF. Written as DNA, the CDR3 is TGTGCCAGCAGCTACACTAGCGGGGGTAGCTCCTACGAGCAGTACTTC.

There are many counts of this clone. The chain couples TRBV19 to TRBJ1-1; D is undetermined. This CDR3 spans 16 amino acids. Germline V gives CDR1 LNHDA, CDR2 SQIVND (reference sequence). The V end was cut by 4 bases, the J end by 1 base, with 16 bases between. CDR3 region: CASSNLPGWKNTEAFF. CDR3 in DNA: TGTGCCAGTAGTAACCTTCCGGGTTGGAAGAACACTGAAGCTTTCTTT.

CDR3 sequence: CASSTSSGNTIYF. Here the CDR3 DNA reads TGTGCCAGCAGCACAAGCTCTGGAAACACCATATATTTT. The V call is TRBV6-5, the J call TRBJ1-3, with D unclear. Germline-derived CDR1 and CDR2 are MNHEY and SVGAGI. CDR3 size: 13 residues. The V gene lost 6 bases and the J gene lost 0 bases, with 6 bases spanning the gap.

The J gene is TRBJ1-4, the V gene TRBV2, with 7 bases that match TRBD1. CDR3 size: 14 residues. Germline V gene data show CDR1 as SNHLY and CDR2 as FYNNEI. Unmatched junction bases numbered 5, after V lost 3 bases and J lost 7 bases. CDR3 sequence: CASSERGLREKLFF. The CDR3 nucleotides read TGTGCCAGCAGTGAGAGGGGGCTGCGTGAAAAACTGTTTTTT.

With respect to this clone: The junction differs from germline at one of its ends, possibly a read error. This CDR3 is CASSEGPSGGASDTQYF. The CDR3 coding sequence is TGTGCCAGCAGCGAAGGACCTAGCGGGGGGGCATCGGATACGCAGTATTTT. This chain links TRBV6-1 with TRBJ2-3; 12 bases fit TRBD2. This CDR3 region has 17 residues. Germline V gene data show CDR1 as MNHNS and CDR2 as SASEGT.

This clone was observed a few times. The V gene is TRBV6-6, the J gene TRBJ1-6, with D possibly matching TRBD1 (6 bases). The CDR3 contains 14 residues. Germline V gene lookup returns CDR1 MNHNY and CDR2 SVGAGI (reference sequence). V was shortened by 5 bases and J by 9 bases, with 14 bases between the two germline ends. As DNA, the CDR3 is TGTGCCAGCAGTACCTCAGGGGTGGGTTCACCCCTCCACTTT. The encoded protein is CASSTSGVGSPLHF.

V is TRBV5-1 and J is TRBJ1-1; 8 nucleotides line up with TRBD1. V lost 4 bases to trimming and J lost 1 base; unmatched junction nucleotides: 9. The length of the CDR3 is 16 residues. The germline V gene has CDR1 SGHRS and CDR2 YFSETQ. The CDR3 here is CASSRTPGTGNTEAFF. For the CDR3, the DNA is TGCGCCAGCAGCCGGACACCCGGGACAGGGAACACTGAAGCTTTCTTT.

This clone appeared a few times. The rearrangement uses TRBV20-1 and TRBJ1-3, with 7 bases matching TRBD1. The CDR3 runs to 14 residues. The V segment lost 6 bases and the J segment 3 bases; nucleotides outside the gene matches: 8. From germline, CDR1 is DFQATT and CDR2 SNEGSKA (reference sequence). CDR3 bases: TGCAGTGCCAGTCAGGGGGTGGTTGGAAACACCATATATTTT. Protein product: CSASQGVVGNTIYF.

The gene calls are TRBV5-5 and TRBJ1-1; TRBD1 matches at 10 bases. Germline loops: CDR1 SGHKS, CDR2 YYEKEE (reference sequence). The CDR3 sequence is 16 residues long. Unmatched junction bases numbered 8, after V lost 2 bases and J lost 4 bases. CDR3 protein: CASSFSPGQGTTEAFF. Here the CDR3 DNA reads TGTGCCAGCAGCTTTTCTCCGGGACAGGGGACCACTGAAGCTTTCTTT. Supplemented by reference TRBV5-5 and TRBJ1-1, the full variable domain reads DAGVTQSPTHLIKTRGQQVTLRCSPISGHKSVSWYQQVLGQGPQFIFQYYEKEERGRGNFPDRFSARQFPNYSSELNVNALLLGDSALYLCASSFSPGQGTTEAFFGQGTRLTVV.

The chain uses TRBV4-1 and TRBJ1-1; TRBD1 aligns across 9 bases. With 4 bases clipped from V and 3 bases from J, the junction kept 3 bases outside the gene matches. Germline loops: CDR1 MGHRA, CDR2 YSYEKL. This CDR3 is built from 14 residues. The CDR3 here is CASSRRTGDTEAFF. The CDR3 DNA sequence: TGCGCCAGCAGCCGGCGGACAGGGGACACTGAAGCTTTCTTT.

The rearrangement uses TRBV10-3 and TRBJ1-2, with 7 nucleotides matching TRBD1. The germline CDR1 and CDR2 sequences are ENHRY and SYGVKD. V dropped 11 bases and J dropped 6; count of bases not matched to a gene: 18. The CDR3 has 15 amino acids. The CDR3: CAARQGKGIIDGYTF. The CDR3 DNA sequence: TGTGCCGCCCGACAGGGCAAAGGTATAATCGATGGCTACACCTTC.

The chain carries TRBV5-1 and TRBJ1-2; a weak D match, TRBD1 (6 bases). CDR3 length equals 16 residues. In germline, CDR1 is SGHRS, CDR2 YFSETQ. With 6 bases removed from V and 6 bases from J, the gap between germline ends came to 24 bases. This chain's CDR3 is CASTPSGAGSRDGYTF. CDR3 coding DNA: TGCGCCAGCACCCCTTCAGGGGCAGGGTCAAGGGATGGCTACACCTTC.

This chain uses TRBV10-1 with TRBJ2-3; 8 bases are a match to TRBD1. The CDR3 covers 18 residues. V gave up 6 bases and J gave up 0 bases; unmatched junction bases: 14. The germline V gene has CDR1 WNHNN and CDR2 SYGVQD (reference sequence). CDR3 DNA: TGCGCCAGCAGCCCCGGGACAGGAACCTTATCTAGCACAGATACGCAGTATTTT. Translated, it gives CASSPGTGTLSSTDTQYF.

This sequence joins TRBV6-5 and TRBJ1-2, with 9 bases matching TRBD1. This CDR3 contains 15 residues. The V and J ends lost 4 bases and 5 bases, in that order; junction bases with no gene match: 8. The germline V gene encodes CDR1 MNHEY and CDR2 SVGAGI. The CDR3 coding sequence is TGTGCCAGCAGTTCCCTGACAGGGGGGGGGTATGGCTACACCTTC. The encoded protein is CASSSLTGGGYGYTF.

The chain joins TRBV29-1 to TRBJ1-4; D remains unclear. The ends were cut back, 5 bases at V and 0 bases at J, with 7 bases in the middle. Germline V gene lookup returns CDR1 SQVTM and CDR2 ANQGSEA. CDR3 length: 13 residues. The CDR3 DNA follows: TGCAGCGTTCGGGAAACAACTAATGAAAAACTGTTTTTT. The encoded protein is CSVRETTNEKLFF. The full variable domain, completed using reference TRBV29-1 and TRBJ1-4, is SAVISQKPSRDICQRGTSLTIQCQVDSQVTMMFWYRQQPGQSLTLIATANQGSEATYESGFVIDKFPISRPNLTFSTLTVSNMSPEDSSIYLCSVRETTNEKLFFGSGTQLSVL.

The V gene is TRBV28, the J gene TRBJ2-5; D is perhaps TRBD2 (7 bases). The CDR3 length is 14 residues. The V gene lost 6 bases and the J gene lost 5 bases, with 16 bases spanning the gap. Germline assignment: CDR1 MDHEN and CDR2 SYDVKM. CDR3: CASRPPGGSETQYF. DNA of the CDR3: TGTGCCAGCAGACCCCCGGGGGGCAGTGAGACCCAGTACTTC.

In regard to this clone: Just one base apart from a much larger clone, this may be a read error. V and J are TRBV5-1 and TRBJ2-7; TRBD2 matches at 8 bases. This CDR3 contains 16 residues. Germline values: CDR1 SGHRS, CDR2 YFSETQ. The CDR3 nucleotides read TGCCCCAGCTTGCGCCGTTGGGGGGGCCGGGGGGGGGAGCAGTACTTC. Its protein product is CPSLRRWGGRGGEQYF.